Following are 5 T cell receptor beta chains from one sample sequenced in a study of T cells in Graves' hyperthyroidism and ophthalmopathy. Regions amplified from RNA transcripts were the TCR beta CDR3 regions. Carried out on the TCR CDR3, a first-round RT-PCR used the HTBI primer set. Via MiXCR, TCRdb re-called the multiplex PCR reads, giving one row per CDR3 protein. This table holds under 550,000 distinct CDR3 sequences, 15% to 20% found once. Sequenced material: blood. The receptors derive from a man in his forties or fifties with Graves' ophthalmopathy.

This clonotype was detected only a few times. J is TRBJ2-1 and V is TRBV6-1; D may correspond to TRBD1 or TRBD2 (5 bases each). Trimming stripped 5 bases from V and 8 bases from J, with 19 bases between. The CDR3 sequence is 15 residues long. Germline CDR1 reads MNHNS; CDR2 reads SASEGT. This chain's CDR3 is CASSTPGLALDEQFF. DNA of the CDR3: TGTGCCAGCAGTACCCCGGGGCTAGCCCTAGATGAGCAGTTCTTC.

This rearrangement joins TRBV12-3 or TRBV12-4 to TRBJ1-5; D is uncertain. CDR3 size: 13 residues. The V end lost 7 bases, the J end lost 4 bases, and 11 bases lay between the germline ends. CDR3 sequence reads: CASTLYGNQPQHF. CDR3 DNA: TGTGCCAGCACGTTATATGGGAATCAGCCCCAGCATTTT.

In its sample, this clonotype was seen many times. J is TRBJ1-6 and V is TRBV10-2; TRBD1 aligns across 8 bases. The CDR3 length is 17 residues. Germline-derived CDR1 and CDR2 are WSHSY and SAAADI. V lost 3 bases to trimming and J lost 7 bases; unmatched junction nucleotides: 11. The CDR3 DNA follows: TGCGCCAGCAGTGATCCCATCCTACAGGGGGTGAATTCACCCCTCCACTTT. Its protein is CASSDPILQGVNSPLHF.

This clonotype was observed at least ten times. The rearrangement joins TRBV11-2 to TRBJ1-1; no reliable D call. Per the germline V gene, CDR1 is SGHAT and CDR2 is FQNNGV. This CDR3 region has 15 residues. With 2 bases removed from V and 0 bases from J, the gap between germline ends came to 10 bases. DNA for the CDR3: TGTGCCAGCAGCTTACCCCACAGTTTGAACACTGAAGCTTTCTTT. Translation gives CASSLPHSLNTEAFF.

This clonotype has a handful of counts. V gene TRBV9 combines with J gene TRBJ2-2; the match to TRBD2 covers 10 bases. This CDR3 has 17 amino acids. Trimming cost V 4 bases and J 1 base; bases outside gene matches: 7. Germline V gene lookup returns CDR1 SGDLS and CDR2 YYNGEE. The CDR3 nucleotides read TGTGCCAGCAGCCTAAATATAGCGGGAGGGAACACCGGGGAGCTGTTTTTT. It is translated as CASSLNIAGGNTGELFF.